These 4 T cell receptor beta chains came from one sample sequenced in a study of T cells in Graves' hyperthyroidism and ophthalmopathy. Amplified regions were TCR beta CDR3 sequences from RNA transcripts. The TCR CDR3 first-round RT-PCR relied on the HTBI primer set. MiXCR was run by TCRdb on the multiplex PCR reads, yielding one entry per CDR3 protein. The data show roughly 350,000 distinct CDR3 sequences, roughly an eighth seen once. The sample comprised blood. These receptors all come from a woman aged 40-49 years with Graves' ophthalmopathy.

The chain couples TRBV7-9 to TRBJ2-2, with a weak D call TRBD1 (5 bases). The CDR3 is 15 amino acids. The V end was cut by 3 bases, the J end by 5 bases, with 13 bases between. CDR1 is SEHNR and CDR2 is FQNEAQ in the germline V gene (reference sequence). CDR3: CASSFSRAPTGELFF. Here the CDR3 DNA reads TGTGCCAGCAGCTTCAGCAGGGCCCCAACCGGGGAGCTGTTTTTT.

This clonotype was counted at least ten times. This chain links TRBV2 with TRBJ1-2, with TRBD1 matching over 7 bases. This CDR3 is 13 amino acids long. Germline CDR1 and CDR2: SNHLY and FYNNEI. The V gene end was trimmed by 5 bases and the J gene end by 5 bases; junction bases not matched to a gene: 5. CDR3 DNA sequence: TGTGCCAGCAGTCGAGACAGGGTGTATGGCTACACCTTC. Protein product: CASSRDRVYGYTF.

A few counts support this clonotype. CDR3 DNA sequence: TGTGCCAGCAGTTTTCTCCGGACAGGGCTTAGGGAAAAACTGTTTTTT. It specifies CASSFLRTGLREKLFF. The chain uses TRBV27 and TRBJ1-4, with 8 bases aligning to TRBD1. The CDR3 is 16 residues long. The V segment lost 3 bases and the J segment 8 bases; nucleotides outside the gene matches: 11. Germline V lookup: CDR1 MNHEY, CDR2 SMNVEV (reference sequence).

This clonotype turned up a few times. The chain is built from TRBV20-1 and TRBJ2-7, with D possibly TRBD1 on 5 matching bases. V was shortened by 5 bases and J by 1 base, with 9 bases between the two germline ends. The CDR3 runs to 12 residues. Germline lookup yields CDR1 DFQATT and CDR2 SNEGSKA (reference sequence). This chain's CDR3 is CSAPTDSYEQYF. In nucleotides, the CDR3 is TGCAGTGCTCCGACAGATTCCTACGAGCAGTACTTC.